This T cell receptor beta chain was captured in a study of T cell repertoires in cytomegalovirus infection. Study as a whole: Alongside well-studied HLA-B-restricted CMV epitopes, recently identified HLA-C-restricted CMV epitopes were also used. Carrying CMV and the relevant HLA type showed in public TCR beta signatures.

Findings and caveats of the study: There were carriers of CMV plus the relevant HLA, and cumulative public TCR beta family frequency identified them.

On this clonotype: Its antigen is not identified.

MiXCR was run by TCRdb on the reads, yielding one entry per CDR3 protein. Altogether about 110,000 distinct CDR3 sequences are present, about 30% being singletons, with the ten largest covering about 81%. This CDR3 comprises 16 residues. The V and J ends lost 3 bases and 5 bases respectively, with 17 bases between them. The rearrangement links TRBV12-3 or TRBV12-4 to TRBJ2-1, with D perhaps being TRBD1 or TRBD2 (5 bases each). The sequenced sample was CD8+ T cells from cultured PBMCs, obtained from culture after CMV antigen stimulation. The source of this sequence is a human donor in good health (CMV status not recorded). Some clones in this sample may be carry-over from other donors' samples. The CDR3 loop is CASSFGAIGTHNEQFF. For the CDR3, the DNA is TGTGCCAGCAGTTTTGGGGCCATTGGGACCCACAATGAGCAGTTCTTC.